In this sample, the clone carrying this TCR beta chain turned up once. What it binds is unknown. Patients were ineligible given autoimmune disease history or systemic immunosuppression. The data belong to a study of OX40 agonist ivuxolimab in advanced cancers. The wider study: The treatment was a fully human IgG2 OX40 agonist, ivuxolimab. Study conclusions and caveats: Circulating CD4+ and CD8+ T cells showed clonal expansion by week 6 at 0.1 to 3.0 mg/kg. Among the lowest levels of clonal expansion were found in partial responders at 0.1-3.0 mg/kg.

The data were produced by immunoSEQ multiplex PCR, yet TCRdb's version contains in-frame clones alone and is incomplete. The sample comprises 53,000 or so clones, around four fifths of which are singletons, and under 3.5% rests with the top ten. The CDR3 is 16 amino acids. Germline-derived CDR1 and CDR2 are PRHDT and FYEKMQ (reference sequence). V was pared by 5 bases and J by 2 bases, with 5 bases of the junction left unmatched. The input for sequencing was CD4+ or CD8+ T cells sorted from blood, taken in a trial of the OX40 agonist ivuxolimab. This clonotype was sampled from an adult with an advanced solid tumor such as melanoma, head and neck, liver or kidney cancer. The J gene is TRBJ2-6, the V gene TRBV13; 8 nucleotides agree with TRBD2. The chain's CDR3 is CASSPGGETGANVLTF. CDR3 nucleotide sequence: TGTGCCAGCAGCCCCGGGGGGGAGACTGGGGCCAACGTCCTGACTTTC.